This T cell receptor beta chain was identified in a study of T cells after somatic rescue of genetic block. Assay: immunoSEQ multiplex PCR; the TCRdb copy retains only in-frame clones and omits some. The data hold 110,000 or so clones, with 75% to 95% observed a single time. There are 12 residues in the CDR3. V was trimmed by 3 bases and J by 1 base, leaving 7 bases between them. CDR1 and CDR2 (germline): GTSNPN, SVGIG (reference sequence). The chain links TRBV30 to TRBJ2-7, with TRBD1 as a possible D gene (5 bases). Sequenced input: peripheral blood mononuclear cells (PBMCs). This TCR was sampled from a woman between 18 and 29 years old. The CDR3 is CAWSPGSYEQYF. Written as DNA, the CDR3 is TGTGCCTGGAGCCCAGGGTCCTACGAGCAGTACTTC. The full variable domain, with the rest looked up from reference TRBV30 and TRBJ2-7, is SQTIHQWPATLVQPVGSPLSLECTVEGTSNPNLYWYRQAAGRGLQLLFYSVGIGQISSEVPQNLSASRPQDRQFILSSKKLLLSDSGFYLCAWSPGSYEQYFGPGTRLTVT.